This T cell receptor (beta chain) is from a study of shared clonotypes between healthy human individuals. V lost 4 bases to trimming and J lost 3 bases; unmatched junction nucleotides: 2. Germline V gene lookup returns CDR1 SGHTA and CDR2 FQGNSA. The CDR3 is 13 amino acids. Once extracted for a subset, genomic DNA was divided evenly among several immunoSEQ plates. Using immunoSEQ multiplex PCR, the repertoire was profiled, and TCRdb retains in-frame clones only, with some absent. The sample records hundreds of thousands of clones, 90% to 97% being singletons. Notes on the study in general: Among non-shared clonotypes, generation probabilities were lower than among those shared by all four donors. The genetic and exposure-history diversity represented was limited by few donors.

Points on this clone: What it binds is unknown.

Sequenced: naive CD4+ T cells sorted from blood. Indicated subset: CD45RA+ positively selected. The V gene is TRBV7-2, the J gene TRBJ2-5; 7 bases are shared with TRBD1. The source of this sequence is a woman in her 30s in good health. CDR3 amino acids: CASSSGTEETQYF. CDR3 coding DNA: TGTGCCAGCAGCTCTGGGACAGAAGAGACCCAGTACTTC.